The clone carrying this TCR beta chain occurred a few times. Its antigen remains unknown. This sample was taken from a study of cytomegalovirus exposure and HLA in healthy donors. The study ran its PCR with 60 Vbeta and 13 Jbeta primers. The assay was immunoSEQ multiplex PCR, and TCRdb's table has in-frame clones only and misses some. The sample includes around 200,000 clones, 70% to 80% of them seen just once. Trimming pared 3 bases from V and 2 bases from J, leaving 15 bases between. The V gene's germline CDR1 is SGHDT and CDR2 YYEEEE. The CDR3 totals 15 residues. Findings of the study overall: The study recorded about 150 TCR beta chains that were cytomegalovirus-associated.

The rearrangement links TRBV5-6 to TRBJ2-7; possible D gene TRBD1, 6 bases. This clonotype was sampled from a young woman in good health and CMV-seropositive. The specimen was PBMCs. CDR3 nucleotides: TGTGCCAGCAGCTACCGGGACACTCTCACCTACGAGCAGTACTTC. Amino acid sequence: CASSYRDTLTYEQYF.